The entry that follows covers one T cell receptor (beta chain) sequence. Its antigen is undetermined. Each CDR3 protein gets one entry after TCRdb re-called the RT-PCR reads with MiXCR. This sample yields about 540,000 distinct CDR3 sequences, of which 14% are seen a single time; 11% belongs to the top ten. This record belongs to a study of response to subunit inactivated influenza vaccine. Notes on the study in general: The authors proposed limited new T cell recruitment per seasonal influenza vaccination.

Sequenced here: PBMCs from blood, sampled roughly 12 days after vaccination. This TCR derives from a man aged 45-60 years who received an inactivated influenza vaccine.

The CDR3: CASSLGGGNEKLFF. The CDR3 DNA is TGTGCCAGCAGCTTAGGGGGAGGGAATGAAAAACTGTTTTTT. J is TRBJ1-4 and V is TRBV7-2; D is unclear. In germline, CDR1 is SGHTA, CDR2 FQGNSA. The CDR3 length is 14 residues. V was clipped by 1 base and J by 5 bases, with 8 bases between them.